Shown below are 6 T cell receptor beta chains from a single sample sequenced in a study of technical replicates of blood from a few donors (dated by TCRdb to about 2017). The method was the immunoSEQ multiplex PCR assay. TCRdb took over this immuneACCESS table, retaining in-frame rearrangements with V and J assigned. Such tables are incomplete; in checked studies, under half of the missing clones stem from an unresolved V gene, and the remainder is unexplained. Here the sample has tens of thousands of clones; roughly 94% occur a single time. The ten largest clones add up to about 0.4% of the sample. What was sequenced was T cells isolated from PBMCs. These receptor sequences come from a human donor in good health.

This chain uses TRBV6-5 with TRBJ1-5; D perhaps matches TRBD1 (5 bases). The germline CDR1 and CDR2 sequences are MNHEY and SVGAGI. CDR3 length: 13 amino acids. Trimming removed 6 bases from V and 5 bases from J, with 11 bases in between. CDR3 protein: CASSRDSYQPQHF. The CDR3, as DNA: TGTGCCAGCAGCCGAGACAGTTATCAGCCCCAGCATTTT.

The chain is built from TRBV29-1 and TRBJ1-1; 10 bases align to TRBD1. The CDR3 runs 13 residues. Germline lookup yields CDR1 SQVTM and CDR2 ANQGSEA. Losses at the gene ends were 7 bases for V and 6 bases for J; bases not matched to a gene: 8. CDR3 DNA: TGCAGCGGAACCGGGACAGGGGTTTCTGAAGCTTTCTTT. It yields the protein CSGTGTGVSEAFF. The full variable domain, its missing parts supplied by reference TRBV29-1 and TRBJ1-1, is SAVISQKPSRDICQRGTSLTIQCQVDSQVTMMFWYRQQPGQSLTLIATANQGSEATYESGFVIDKFPISRPNLTFSTLTVSNMSPEDSSIYLCSGTGTGVSEAFFGQGTRLTVV.

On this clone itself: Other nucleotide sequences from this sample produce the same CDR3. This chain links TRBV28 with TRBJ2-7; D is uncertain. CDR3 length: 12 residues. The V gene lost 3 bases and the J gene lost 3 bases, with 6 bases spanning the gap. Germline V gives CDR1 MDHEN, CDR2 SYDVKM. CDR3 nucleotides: TGTGCCAGCAGTTTGAGAGGCTACGAGCAGTACTTC. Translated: CASSLRGYEQYF. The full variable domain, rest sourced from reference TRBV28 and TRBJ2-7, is DVKVTQSSRYLVKRTGEKVFLECVQDMDHENMFWYRQDPGLGLRLIYFSYDVKMKEKGDIPEGYSVSREKKERFSLILESASTNQTSMYLCASSLRGYEQYFGPGTRLTVT.

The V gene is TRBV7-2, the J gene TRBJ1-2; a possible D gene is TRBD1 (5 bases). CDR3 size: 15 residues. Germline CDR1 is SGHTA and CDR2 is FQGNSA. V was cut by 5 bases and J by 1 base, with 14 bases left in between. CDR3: CASSRMARDNYGYTF. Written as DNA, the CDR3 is TGTGCCAGCAGCCGTATGGCCAGGGATAACTATGGCTACACCTTC.

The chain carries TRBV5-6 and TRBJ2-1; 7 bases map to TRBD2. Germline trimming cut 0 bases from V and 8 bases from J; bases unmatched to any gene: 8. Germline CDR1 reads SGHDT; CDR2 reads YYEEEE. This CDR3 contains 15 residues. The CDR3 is CASSLAGGSPHEQFF. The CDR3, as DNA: TGTGCCAGCAGCTTGGCCGGCGGGAGCCCCCATGAGCAGTTCTTC. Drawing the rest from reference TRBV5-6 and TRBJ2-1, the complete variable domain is DAGVTQSPTHLIKTRGQQVTLRCSPKSGHDTVSWYQQALGQGPQFIFQYYEEEERQRGNFPDRFSGHQFPNYSSELNVNALLLGDSALYLCASSLAGGSPHEQFFGPGTRLTVL.

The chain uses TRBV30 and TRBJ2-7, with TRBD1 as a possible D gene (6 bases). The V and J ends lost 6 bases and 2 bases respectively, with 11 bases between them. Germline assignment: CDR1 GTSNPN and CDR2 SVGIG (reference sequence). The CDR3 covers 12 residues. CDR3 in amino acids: CACETGTYEQYF. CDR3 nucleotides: TGTGCCTGCGAGACAGGTACCTACGAGCAGTACTTC.